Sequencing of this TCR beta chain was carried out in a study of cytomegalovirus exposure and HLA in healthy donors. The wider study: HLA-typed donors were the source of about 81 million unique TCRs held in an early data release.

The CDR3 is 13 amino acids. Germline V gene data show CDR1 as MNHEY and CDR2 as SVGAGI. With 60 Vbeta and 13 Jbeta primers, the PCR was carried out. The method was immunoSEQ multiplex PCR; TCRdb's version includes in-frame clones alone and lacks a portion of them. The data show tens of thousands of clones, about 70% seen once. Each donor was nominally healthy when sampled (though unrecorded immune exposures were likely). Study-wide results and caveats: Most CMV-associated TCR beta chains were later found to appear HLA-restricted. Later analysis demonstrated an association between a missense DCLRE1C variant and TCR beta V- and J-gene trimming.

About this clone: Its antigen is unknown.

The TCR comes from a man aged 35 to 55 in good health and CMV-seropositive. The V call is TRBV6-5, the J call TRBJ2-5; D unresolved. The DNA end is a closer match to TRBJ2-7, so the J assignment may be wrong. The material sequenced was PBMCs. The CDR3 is CASSYGLVGEQYF. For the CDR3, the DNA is TGTGCCAGCAGTTACGGTCTAGTAGGCGAGCAGTACTTC.